This TCR beta chain originates from a study of blood T cell repertoires in COVID-19. About the study: The origin of the acute and convalescent COVID-19 samples was the United States, Italy and Spain.

The germline V gene has CDR1 MNHNY and CDR2 SVGAGI (reference sequence). There are 14 residues in the CDR3. Germline trimming cut 5 bases from V and 5 bases from J; bases unmatched to any gene: 8. The age range of participants was 18 to 89 years, with residence in around 22 US areas. Participants' own reports of clinical history determined their cohort assignment. Per the original data handling: By means of reference gene primer amplification, nucleated cell counts were estimated. Measured with immunoSEQ multiplex PCR; TCRdb has only the in-frame clones, and not every one. The DNA gave D and trimming, while V, J and clone size come from that table. The sample includes fewer than 250,000 clones, roughly 87% of them seen just once.

Specimen: PBMCs or T cells enriched from blood (not recorded which). The chain is built from TRBV6-6 and TRBJ2-7; 8 nucleotides match TRBD2. The TCR comes from a woman under 40 with acute COVID-19. The CDR3 DNA reads as TGTGCCAGCAGTCCGACCGGGACTAGTAACGAGCAGTACTTC. Its translation is CASSPTGTSNEQYF.